This TCR beta chain was sequenced during a study of CD8+ T cells in alopecia areata. CDR3 length: 15 amino acids. Germline V lookup: CDR1 SNHLY, CDR2 FYNNEI. Between the trimmed V and J ends, which lost 4 bases and 8 bases, there was a span of 17 bases. Indicated treatment: oral pan-JAK inhibitor, 5-10 mg twice daily. Following extraction, RNA underwent reverse transcription to cDNA, which served as the sequencing template. The method was immunoSEQ multiplex PCR; TCRdb's version includes in-frame clones alone and lacks a portion of them. The table has under 300,000 clones, approximately 60% seen once; the top ten hold roughly 0.88%.

The TCR comes from a human donor with alopecia areata. V gene TRBV2 combines with J gene TRBJ2-2; D gene ambiguous. The material sequenced was CD4+ T cells sorted from blood, taken around week 52, from a patient treated with tofacitinib. The CDR3 DNA follows: TGTGCCAGCAGTGTTTCGAGATTAAGTTGGGGGGAGCTGTTTTTT. This sequence encodes CASSVSRLSWGELFF.